This T cell receptor beta chain was identified during a study of cytomegalovirus exposure and HLA in healthy donors. Study conclusions and caveats: A later analysis linked a missense variant in DCLRE1C to the trimming of TCR beta V and J genes.

This clone has just one count. Antigen unknown. The ends were cut back, 3 bases at V and 1 base at J, with 13 bases in the middle. CDR1 LGHNA and CDR2 YSLEER come from the germline V gene. CDR3 length equals 15 residues. Use of 60 Vbeta and 13 Jbeta primers characterized the PCR. Repertoires were generated with immunoSEQ multiplex PCR, while TCRdb's copy carries only in-frame clones and drops some. This sample yields approximately 120,000 clones, of which around 80% are seen a single time; 9.5% to 13% belongs to the top ten. Sequences were obtained from PBMCs. The receptor was derived from a man aged 30 to 39 in good health and CMV-seropositive. V and J are TRBV4-3 and TRBJ2-7; possibly TRBD1 for D (6 bases). In nucleotides, the CDR3 is TGCGCCAGCAGCCAGGGGGACATGGTATCCTACGAGCAGTACTTC. Amino acids: CASSQGDMVSYEQYF.